The T cell receptor beta chain under discussion was sequenced for a study of blood T cell repertoires in COVID-19. Looked up from germline, CDR1 is LGHDT and CDR2 is YNNKEL (reference sequence). The V end lost 2 bases, the J end lost 4 bases, and 11 bases lay between the germline ends. The CDR3 is made up of 15 amino acids. Original data processing: Amplification with reference gene primers provided the estimates of nucleated cell counts. Generated by immunoSEQ multiplex PCR, the TCRdb table keeps only in-frame clones and is missing some. D and trimming were read from the DNA, whereas the V and J calls and clone size are those reported in that table. The repertoire holds 300,000 to 450,000 clones, with 70% to 90% as singletons.

Sequencing was done on a sample of peripheral blood. V is TRBV3-1 (or the pseudogene TRBV3-2) and J is TRBJ1-4, with a tentative D call TRBD1 (6 bases). This TCR derives from a woman aged 55 to 70 with COVID-19, enrolled during active disease. The CDR3 region is CASSQRTDYNEKLFF. CDR3 DNA sequence: TGTGCCAGCAGCCAACGGACAGACTATAATGAAAAACTGTTTTTT.